This TCR beta chain was recovered during a study of T-cell reconstitution after alpha-beta-depleted transplantation in children. Whole-study findings and limits: At one year after transplant, newly produced T cells mostly accounted for T-cell counts and diversity. Surviving recipient cells, namely T cells and thymic progenitors, were the source of high day-60 TCRbeta diversity in some patients.

CDR3 length equals 15 residues. CDR1 and CDR2 from the germline V gene are MGHRA and YSYEKL. Trimming shortened V by 2 bases and J by 0 bases, and 9 bases separated the two germline ends. The library targeted TCRbeta and was prepared with unique molecular identifiers. Via MiXCR, TCRdb re-called the PCR reads, giving one row per CDR3 protein. The table includes about 980,000 distinct CDR3 sequences, about 29% detected once. Note on this clonotype: Its antigen is not identified.

V usage is TRBV4-1 and J usage is TRBJ2-3; D call uncertain. Here the sequenced sample was PBMCs, mostly from graft donor cells, taken 360 days after TCRalphabeta/CD19-depleted stem cell transplant. The sequence derives from a boy less than two years old who had a stem cell transplant for SCID, so the T cells may come from the graft donor. The CDR3: CASSQPLGSTDTQYF. Here the CDR3 DNA reads TGCGCCAGCAGCCAACCCCTAGGGAGCACAGATACGCAGTATTTT.